This is a list of T cell receptor beta chains from one sample in a study of shared clonotypes between healthy human individuals. TCRdb's copy holds only in-frame clones and misses some; the assay was immunoSEQ multiplex PCR. The sample consists of roughly 2,300,000 clones, 80% to 95% of them appearing once. The sample taken for sequencing was naive CD4+ T cells from PBMCs. Receptors were obtained from a man aged 18 to 29 in good health. Some clones in this sample may be carry-over from other donors' samples. Each CDR3 is given with its conserved first and last residue. The D gene is left open where the match is weak. The size entry is marked missing in some rows and otherwise reads once, few, many or a size class.

cdr3_aa cdr3_nt cdr3_length d_call j_call v_call clone_size
CASSPGQSVHGYTF TGTGCCAGCAGTCCGGGACAGTCGGTACATGGCTACACCTTC 14 TRBD1 TRBJ1-2 TRBV28 NA
CASSLSLAVSTDTQYF TGTGCCAGCAGCTTGTCTCTAGCGGTGAGCACAGATACGCAGTATTTT 16 TRBD2 TRBJ2-3 TRBV5-6 NA
CASTLQGGNSPLHF TGTGCCAGCACCCTCCAAGGGGGGAATTCACCCCTCCACTTT 14 NA TRBJ1-6 TRBV7-2 NA
CASSLVGTSEETQYF TGCGCCAGCAGCTTGGTCGGGACTAGTGAAGAGACCCAGTACTTC 15 TRBD2 TRBJ2-5 TRBV5-1 NA
CASSPQMIMGDIQYF TGTGCCAGCAGCCCCCAGATGATTATGGGGGACATTCAGTACTTC 15 NA TRBJ2-4 TRBV9 NA
CASSRRGSNEKLFF TGTGCCAGCAGTCGACGGGGCTCCAATGAAAAACTGTTTTTT 14 NA TRBJ1-4 TRBV2 NA
CASTLNVGNTIYF TGTGCCAGCACCCTAAACGTGGGAAACACCATATATTTT 13 NA TRBJ1-3 TRBV6-6 once
CAWRGQGSTEAFF TGTGCCTGGAGAGGACAGGGGTCCACTGAAGCTTTCTTT 13 TRBD1 TRBJ1-1 TRBV30 NA
CASSESPQGPYYEQYF TGCGCCAGCAGTGAGTCGCCACAGGGACCCTACTACGAGCAGTACTTC 16 NA TRBJ2-7 TRBV10-1 NA
CASSLGQAVYGYTF TGTGCCAGCAGTCTAGGACAGGCCGTTTATGGCTACACCTTC 14 TRBD1 TRBJ1-2 TRBV28 once
CAPVGGTANYGYTF TGTGCCCCGGTCGGCGGAACCGCGAACTATGGCTACACCTTC 14 NA TRBJ1-2 TRBV21-1 NA
CASSSGVGWDEQYF TGTGCCAGCAGTTCGGGCGTAGGGTGGGACGAGCAGTACTTC 14 NA TRBJ2-7 TRBV28 NA
CASSFPGQSAYGYTF TGTGCCAGCAGTTTTCCAGGACAGTCGGCCTATGGCTACACCTTC 15 NA TRBJ1-2 TRBV6-6 NA
CASSQDLASGRAAGELFF TGTGCCAGCAGCCAAGATCTGGCTAGCGGGAGGGCCGCCGGGGAGCTGTTTTTT 18 TRBD2 TRBJ2-2 TRBV4-2 NA
CASTNAPGNTYEQYF TGCGCCAGCACAAACGCCCCCGGGAACACCTACGAGCAGTACTTC 15 NA TRBJ2-7 TRBV5-1 NA
CASSQGGLAGRQETQYF TGCGCCAGCAGCCAGGGAGGACTAGCGGGAAGACAAGAGACCCAGTACTTC 17 TRBD2 TRBJ2-5 TRBV4-1 NA
CASSPLAGLNYEQYF TGTGCCAGCTCACCGTTGGCAGGGCTAAATTACGAGCAGTACTTC 15 NA TRBJ2-7 TRBV18 NA
CASSHGLAGTYEQYF TGCGCCAGCAGCCATGGACTAGCGGGGACCTACGAGCAGTACTTC 15 TRBD2 TRBJ2-7 TRBV4-1 NA
CASSLIAGGPNEQYF TGTGCCAGCAGCCTTATAGCGGGAGGGCCGAACGAGCAGTACTTC 15 TRBD2 TRBJ2-7 TRBV5-6 NA
CASSLDRMGNYEQYF TGTGCCAGCAGTTTAGACAGGATGGGAAATTACGAGCAGTACTTC 15 NA TRBJ2-7 TRBV27 NA
CASSQDMLGAGKNIQYF TGTGCCAGCAGCCAAGATATGCTGGGGGCAGGCAAAAACATTCAGTACTTC 17 NA TRBJ2-4 TRBV14 NA
CASSQDQTSGPYEQYF TGTGCCAGCAGCCAAGATCAAACTAGCGGTCCCTACGAGCAGTACTTC 16 TRBD2 TRBJ2-7 TRBV4-2 NA
CASSTLAGSYNEQFF TGTGCCAGCAGCACCCTAGCGGGGTCCTACAATGAGCAGTTCTTC 15 TRBD2 TRBJ2-1 TRBV5-4 NA
CASSKDGGGIDNQPQHF TGTGCCAGCAGCAAAGATGGGGGAGGGATAGACAATCAGCCCCAGCATTTT 17 NA TRBJ1-5 TRBV21-1 NA
CASSPRTEYEQYF TGTGCCAGCTCACCCCGGACTGAATACGAGCAGTACTTC 13 NA TRBJ2-7 TRBV18 NA
CASSLVSTVGLAGLNEQFF TGCGCCAGCAGCTTGGTATCGACAGTGGGACTAGCGGGCCTCAATGAGCAGTTCTTC 19 TRBD2 TRBJ2-1 TRBV5-1 NA
CASSPATFTDTQYF TGTGCCAGCTCACCAGCCACCTTCACAGATACGCAGTATTTT 14 NA TRBJ2-3 TRBV18 NA
CASSLIPYNEQFF TGCGCCAGCAGCTTGATACCTTACAATGAGCAGTTCTTC 13 NA TRBJ2-1 TRBV5-1 NA
CASRRVPGGPGELFF TGTGCCAGCCGGAGGGTCCCAGGCGGTCCCGGGGAGCTGTTTTTT 15 NA TRBJ2-2 TRBV19 NA
CASSEQGRDTEAFF TGTGCCAGCAGTGAACAGGGGAGAGACACTGAAGCTTTCTTT 14 NA TRBJ1-1 TRBV2 NA
CASSLGRLSYEQYF TGTGCCAGCAGCTTAGGCCGACTCTCCTACGAGCAGTACTTC 14 NA TRBJ2-7 TRBV7-6 NA
CATSRDRGGEFF TGTGCCACCAGCAGAGATAGGGGGGGAGAGTTCTTC 12 NA TRBJ2-1 TRBV15 NA
CASSWSWGRDMNQPQHF TGTGCCAGCAGCTGGAGCTGGGGGCGCGATATGAATCAGCCCCAGCATTTT 17 NA TRBJ1-5 TRBV5-8 NA
CASSPLAGVSSYNEQFF TGCGCCAGCAGTCCACTAGCGGGGGTTAGCTCCTACAATGAGCAGTTCTTC 17 TRBD2 TRBJ2-1 TRBV5-1 NA
CASGGQTNTEAFF TGTGCTAGTGGGGGACAGACCAACACTGAAGCTTTCTTT 13 TRBD1 TRBJ1-1 TRBV12-5 NA
CASSVLTSGIGETQYF TGTGCCAGCAGTGTCCTGACTAGCGGGATAGGGGAGACCCAGTACTTC 16 TRBD2 TRBJ2-5 TRBV6-1 NA
CASSFDSSVNEKLFF TGTGCCAGCAGCTTTGACAGCTCGGTAAATGAAAAACTGTTTTTT 15 NA TRBJ1-4 TRBV7-2 NA
CASSFRRDRGSTYQPQHF TGTGCCAGCAGTTTCCGCCGGGACAGGGGGTCAACCTATCAGCCCCAGCATTTT 18 TRBD1 TRBJ1-5 TRBV28 NA
CASTTRDRGKREQYF TGTGCCAGCACTACGAGGGACAGGGGGAAACGCGAGCAGTACTTC 15 TRBD1 TRBJ2-7 TRBV5-4 NA
CASRADRTSYEQYF TGTGCCAGCAGGGCGGACAGGACGTCCTACGAGCAGTACTTC 14 TRBD1 TRBJ2-7 TRBV6-1 NA
CASSEVRASGYQETQYF TGTGCCAGCAGTGAAGTACGGGCTAGCGGGTACCAAGAGACCCAGTACTTC 17 TRBD2 TRBJ2-5 TRBV6-1 once
CSGIGTSGRPEGNEQFF TGCAGCGGGATCGGGACTAGCGGGAGGCCCGAGGGAAATGAGCAGTTCTTC 17 TRBD2 TRBJ2-1 TRBV29-1 few